The present T cell receptor (beta chain) was sequenced within a study of T cell changes during pregnancy in multiple sclerosis. The CDR3 is 15 residues long. Germline loops: CDR1 SGHAT, CDR2 FQNNGV. With 11 bases clipped from V and 4 bases from J, the junction kept 10 bases outside the gene matches. Sequenced by immunoSEQ multiplex PCR; TCRdb stores in-frame clones only, minus some. The sample has 50,000 to 65,000 clones, about 94% seen once. This receptor was identified in a female donor with multiple sclerosis, enrolled in a pregnancy study. The chain combines TRBV11-2 with TRBJ2-3, with 12 bases that match TRBD2. The specimen was CD8+ T cells from peripheral blood mononuclear cells, collected in the second trimester of pregnancy. As DNA, the CDR3 is TGTGCCTGTTTAGGTCCTAGCGGGAGGGCAGATACGCAGTATTTT. Translation gives CACLGPSGRADTQYF. Combining the CDR3 with reference TRBV11-2 and TRBJ2-3 gives the whole variable domain EAGVAQSPRYKIIEKRQSVAFWCNPISGHATLYWYQQILGQGPKLLIQFQNNGVVDDSQLPKDRFSAERLKGVDSTLKIQPAKLEDSAVYLCACLGPSGRADTQYFGPGTRLTVL.